This record looks at one T cell receptor beta chain sequence and its context. Its matching antigen is unknown. The data stem from a study of T cell responses to AZD1222 COVID-19 vaccine. General study findings and limits: The study identified only 6 or 7 AZD1222 recipients as seropositive at baseline. Donors skewed white British and female; clonal diversity was possibly underestimated. CD4 TCRs linked to vaccination spanned spike, dominating at 160-218 and 743-854. Targets within unmutated variant regions were reportedly found for nearly half of spike-specific TCRs.

Some clones are missing from TCRdb's copy, which holds only in-frame ones; the method was immunoSEQ multiplex PCR. The sample lists about 92,000 clones; around 90% were seen once. V lost 4 bases and J lost 2; bases outside the gene matches: 4. CDR3 length: 15 residues. Germline V CDR1 and CDR2: LNHDA, SQIVND (reference sequence). The clonotype comes from an adult in good health. The chain couples TRBV19 to TRBJ1-5; TRBD1 agrees at 8 bases. Material: peripheral blood, obtained on day 0 of AZD1222 vaccination. The CDR3 protein is CASSTMDRGNQPQHF. In DNA form, the CDR3 reads TGTGCCAGTAGTACGATGGACAGGGGCAATCAGCCCCAGCATTTT.